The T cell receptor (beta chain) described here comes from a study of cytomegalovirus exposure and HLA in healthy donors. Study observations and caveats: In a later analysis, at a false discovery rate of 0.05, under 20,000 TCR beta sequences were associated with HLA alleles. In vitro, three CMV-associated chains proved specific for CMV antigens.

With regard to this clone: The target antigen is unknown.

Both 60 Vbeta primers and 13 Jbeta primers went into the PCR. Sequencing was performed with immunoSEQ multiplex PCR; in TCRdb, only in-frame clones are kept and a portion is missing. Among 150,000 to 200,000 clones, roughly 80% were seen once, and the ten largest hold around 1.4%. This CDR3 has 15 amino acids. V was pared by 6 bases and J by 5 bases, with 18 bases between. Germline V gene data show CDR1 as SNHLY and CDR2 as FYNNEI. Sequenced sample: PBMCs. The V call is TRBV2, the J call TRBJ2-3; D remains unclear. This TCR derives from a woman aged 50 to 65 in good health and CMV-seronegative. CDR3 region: CASSASALRRDTQYF. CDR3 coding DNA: TGTGCCAGCAGCGCGAGCGCCCTCCGGAGAGATACGCAGTATTTT.